What follows is one T cell receptor beta chain and its context. Its cognate antigen is unknown. TCRdb re-analysed the 5' RACE reads in MiXCR, keeping a single row per CDR3 protein. The data contain roughly 690,000 distinct CDR3 sequences, 21% of them singletons. This CDR3 region has 17 residues. After removal of 0 bases from V and 4 bases from J, the junction contained 6 bases not matched to a gene. The germline CDR1 and CDR2 sequences are SGHDT and YYEEEE. This sample was included in a study of identical twins. Overall study results and limits: Insertions were fewer in abundant cord blood beta clonotypes, whereas memory repertoires showed none of this pattern.

The sample was also reused in another study, on T cells expressing NK-cell markers. That report adds: Out of eight donors sequenced, seven tested HCMV-seropositive and the remaining one seronegative. Questions lingered over whether expanded NKG2C+ T cell clones were HCMV-specific.

Input material: PBMCs. V gene TRBV5-6 combines with J gene TRBJ2-2, with 10 positions matching TRBD2. This clonotype originated in a woman between 18 and 29 years old in good health. CDR3 residues: CASSLVGLAEITGELFF. The DNA for the CDR3 is TGTGCCAGCAGCTTGGTTGGACTAGCGGAGATCACCGGGGAGCTGTTTTTT.